This TCR beta chain appears in the sequencing data of a study of T cells in Graves' hyperthyroidism and ophthalmopathy. Study observations and caveats: Ophthalmopathy was identified by the model a median about six months ahead of onset. Ophthalmopathy and stable hyperthyroidism were separated by a 13 V-J model.

TCR beta CDR3 region amplification was performed from RNA transcripts. First-round RT-PCR of the TCR CDR3 relied on the HTBI primer set. TCRdb re-called the multiplex PCR reads with MiXCR, one entry per CDR3 protein. The repertoire has some 600,000 distinct CDR3 sequences, approximately 13% of them found once; the top ten carry 4.5% to 6%. The CDR3 has 13 amino acids. Germline CDR1 is GTSNPN and CDR2 is SVGIG (reference sequence). V was pared by 3 bases and J by 8 bases, with 7 bases of the junction left unmatched. There are many counts of this clonotype. Its antigen is unknown. The TCR was taken from a young woman with Graves' hyperthyroidism that later progressed to Graves' ophthalmopathy. Sequencing was performed on blood. The chain employs TRBV30 and TRBJ1-2; TRBD1 matches 9 bases. In nucleotides, the CDR3 is TGTGCCTGGAGCCCGGGACAGGGACGCGGCTACACCTTC. It codes for CAWSPGQGRGYTF.